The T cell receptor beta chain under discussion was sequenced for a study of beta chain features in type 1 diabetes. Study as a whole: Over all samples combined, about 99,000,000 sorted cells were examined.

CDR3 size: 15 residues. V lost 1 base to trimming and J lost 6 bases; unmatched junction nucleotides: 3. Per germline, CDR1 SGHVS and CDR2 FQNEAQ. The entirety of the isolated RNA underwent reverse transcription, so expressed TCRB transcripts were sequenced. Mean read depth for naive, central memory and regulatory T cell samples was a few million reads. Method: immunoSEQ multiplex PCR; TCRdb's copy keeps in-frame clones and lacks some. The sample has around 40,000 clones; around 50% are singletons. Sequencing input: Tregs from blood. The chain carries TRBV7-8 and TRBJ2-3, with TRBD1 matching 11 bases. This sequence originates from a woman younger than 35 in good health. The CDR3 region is CASSLGGTGGDTQYF. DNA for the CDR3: TGTGCCAGCAGCTTAGGGGGGACAGGGGGGGATACGCAGTATTTT.